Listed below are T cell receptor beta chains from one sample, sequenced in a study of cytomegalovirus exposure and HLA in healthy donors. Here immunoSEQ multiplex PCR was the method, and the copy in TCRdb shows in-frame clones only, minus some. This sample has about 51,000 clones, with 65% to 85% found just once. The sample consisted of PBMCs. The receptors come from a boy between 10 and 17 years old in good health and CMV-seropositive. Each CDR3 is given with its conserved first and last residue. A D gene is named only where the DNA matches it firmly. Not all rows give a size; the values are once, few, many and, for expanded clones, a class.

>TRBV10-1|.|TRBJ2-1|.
TGCGCCAGCAGTGCTGCGGGGGCCCTTTGGAATGAGCAGTTCTTC
CASSAAGALWNEQFF
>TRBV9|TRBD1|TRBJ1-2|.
TGTGCCAGCAGCGTAGACATCGGGACAGGGGATGGCTACACCTTC
CASSVDIGTGDGYTF
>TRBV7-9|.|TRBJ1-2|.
TGTGCCAGCAGCTTAGATCGGCTAGAGGATGGCTACACCTTC
CASSLDRLEDGYTF
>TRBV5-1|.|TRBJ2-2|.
TGCGCCAGCAGCTTGGAGGGGGGGCAAAACACCGGGGAGCTGTTTTTT
CASSLEGGQNTGELFF
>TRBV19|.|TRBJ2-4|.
TGTGCCAGTAGTATTGGGTGGAGGCGCGGGCTGGCCAAAAACATTCAGTACTTC
CASSIGWRRGLAKNIQYF
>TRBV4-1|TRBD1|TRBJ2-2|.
TGCGCCAGCAGCCAGGCCCCCACGACAGGGGGCGGTGACGGGGAGCTGTTTTTT
CASSQAPTTGGGDGELFF
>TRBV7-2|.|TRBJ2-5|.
TGTGCCAGCAGCCCTGGGGGGAAACAAGAGACCCAGTACTTC
CASSPGGKQETQYF
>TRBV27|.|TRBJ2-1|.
TGTGCCAGCAGTTTATCGGGAGCGCCACAGTACAATGAGCAGTTCTTC
CASSLSGAPQYNEQFF
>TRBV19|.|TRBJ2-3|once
TGTGCCAGTAGTACCCCCGGGGGTAGTACGCAGTATTTT
CASSTPGGSTQYF
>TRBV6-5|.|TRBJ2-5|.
TGTGCCAGCACCGGCCAAGAGACCCAGTACTTC
CASTGQETQYF
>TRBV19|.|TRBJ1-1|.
TGTGCCAGTAGTCCCCGAGGTAAAGAGGAAGCTTTCTTT
CASSPRGKEEAFF
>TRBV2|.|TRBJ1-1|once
TGTGCCAGCAGGAGGGACACTGAAGCTTTCTTT
CASRRDTEAFF
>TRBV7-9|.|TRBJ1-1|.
TGTGCCAGCAGCCGAGGGACACTTAACACTGAAGCTTTCTTT
CASSRGTLNTEAFF
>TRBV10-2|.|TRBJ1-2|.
TGCGCCAGCAGCCCCCGGGGGGCCTATGGCTACACCTTC
CASSPRGAYGYTF
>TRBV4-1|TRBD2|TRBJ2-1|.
TGCGCCAGCAGCCAAGAATCTAGCGGGGGGTTTAATGAGCAGTTCTTC
CASSQESSGGFNEQFF
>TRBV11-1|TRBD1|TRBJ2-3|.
TGTGCCAGCAGCTTAGAGGGGACAGGAAGCACAGATACGCAGTATTTT
CASSLEGTGSTDTQYF
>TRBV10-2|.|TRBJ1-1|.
TGCGCCAGCAGTGAGGATGCGGTGAACACTGAAGCTTTCTTT
CASSEDAVNTEAFF
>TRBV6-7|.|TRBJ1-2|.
TGTGCCACCAAAAAAGGGGACTACGACTATGGCTACACCTTC
CATKKGDYDYGYTF
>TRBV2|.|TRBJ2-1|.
TGTGCCAGCAGCTATGGTTCCTACAATGAGCAGTTCTTC
CASSYGSYNEQFF
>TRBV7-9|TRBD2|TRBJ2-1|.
TGTGCCAGCAGCTTAGAAGGGGGACTAGCGGGCTTCAATGAGCAGTTCTTC
CASSLEGGLAGFNEQFF
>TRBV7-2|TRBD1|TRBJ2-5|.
TGTGCCAGCAGCCCCACCGGGTGGACAGGGGGTTTACAAGAGACCCAGTACTTC
CASSPTGWTGGLQETQYF
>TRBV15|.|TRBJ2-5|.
TGTGCCACCAGCATGGGCACACAAGAGACCCAGTACTTC
CATSMGTQETQYF
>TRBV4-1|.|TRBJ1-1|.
TGCGCCAGCAGCGCTGGGAGCGATCTCACTGAAGCTTTCTTT
CASSAGSDLTEAFF
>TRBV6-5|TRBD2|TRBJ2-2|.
TGTGCCAGCAGTTCCAGCAGACGGGGGGATAACGGGGAGCTGTTTTTT
CASSSSRRGDNGELFF
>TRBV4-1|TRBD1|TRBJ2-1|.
TGCGCCAGCAGCTTCAGGGGGCGCACAATGGAACAGTTCTTC
CASSFRGRTMEQFF
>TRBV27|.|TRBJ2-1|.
TGTGCCAGCAGCCCTCTCCCGTCCTACAATGAGCAGTTCTTC
CASSPLPSYNEQFF
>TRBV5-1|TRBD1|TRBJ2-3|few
TGCGCCAGCAGCTTCGGACAGGGCGGAGATACGCAGTATTTT
CASSFGQGGDTQYF
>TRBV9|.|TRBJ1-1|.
TGTGCCAGCAGCCCCCAACAAGGGTGGCAGGGGAGCGCTGAAGCTTTCTTT
CASSPQQGWQGSAEAFF
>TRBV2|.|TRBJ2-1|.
TGTGCCAGCATCGGCTTACAGGTCAATGAGCAGTTCTTC
CASIGLQVNEQFF
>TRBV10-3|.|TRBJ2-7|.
TGTGCCACCACCCAACAGGGATCCTACGAGCAGTACTTC
CATTQQGSYEQYF
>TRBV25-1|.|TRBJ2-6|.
TGTGCCAGCAGCTATTCCACCAACGTCCTGACTTTC
CASSYSTNVLTF
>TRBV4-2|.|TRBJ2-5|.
TGTGCCAGCAGCGGGCGACAAGACCAAGAGACCCAGTACTTC
CASSGRQDQETQYF